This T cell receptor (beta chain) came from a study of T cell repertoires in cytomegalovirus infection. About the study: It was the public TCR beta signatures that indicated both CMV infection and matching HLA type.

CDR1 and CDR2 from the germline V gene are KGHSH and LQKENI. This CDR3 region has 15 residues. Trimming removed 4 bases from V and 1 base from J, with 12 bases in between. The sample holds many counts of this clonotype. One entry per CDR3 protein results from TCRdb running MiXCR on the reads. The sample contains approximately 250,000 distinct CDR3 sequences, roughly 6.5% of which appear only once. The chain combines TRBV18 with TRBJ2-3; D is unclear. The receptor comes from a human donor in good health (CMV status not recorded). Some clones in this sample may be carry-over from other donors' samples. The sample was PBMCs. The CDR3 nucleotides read TGTGCCAGCTCACTCGTGGGAATCGGCACAGATACGCAGTATTTT. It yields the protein CASSLVGIGTDTQYF.